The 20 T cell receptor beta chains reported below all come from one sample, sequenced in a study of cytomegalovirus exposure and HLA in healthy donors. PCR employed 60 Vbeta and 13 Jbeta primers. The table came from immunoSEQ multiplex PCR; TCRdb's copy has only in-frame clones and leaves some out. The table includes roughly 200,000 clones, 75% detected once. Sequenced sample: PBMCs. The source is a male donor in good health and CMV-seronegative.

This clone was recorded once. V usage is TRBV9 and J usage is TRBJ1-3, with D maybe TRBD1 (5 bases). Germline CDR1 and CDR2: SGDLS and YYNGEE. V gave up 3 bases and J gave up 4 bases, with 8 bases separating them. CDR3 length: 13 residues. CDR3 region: CASSEQGGNTIYF. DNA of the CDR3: TGTGCCAGCAGCGAGCAGGGAGGAAACACCATATATTTT.

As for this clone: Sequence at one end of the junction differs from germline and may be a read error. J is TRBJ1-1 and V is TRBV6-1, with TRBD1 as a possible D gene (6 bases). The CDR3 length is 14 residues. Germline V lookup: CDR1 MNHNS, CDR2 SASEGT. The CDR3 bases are TGTGCCAGCGCATCGCGGACAGATAACACTGAAGATTTCTTT. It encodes CASASRTDNTEDFF.

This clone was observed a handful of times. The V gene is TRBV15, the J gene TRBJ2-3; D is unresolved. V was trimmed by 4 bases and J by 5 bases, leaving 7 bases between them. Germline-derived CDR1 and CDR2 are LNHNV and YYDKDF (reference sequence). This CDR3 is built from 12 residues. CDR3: CATSTQQDTQYF. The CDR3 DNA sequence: TGTGCCACCAGCACCCAACAAGATACGCAGTATTTT.

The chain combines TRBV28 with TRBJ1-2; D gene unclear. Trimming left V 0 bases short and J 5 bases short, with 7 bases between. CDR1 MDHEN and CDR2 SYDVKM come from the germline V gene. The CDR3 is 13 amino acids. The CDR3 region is CASSLWSPYGYTF. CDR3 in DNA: TGTGCCAGCAGTTTATGGTCCCCTTATGGCTACACCTTC.

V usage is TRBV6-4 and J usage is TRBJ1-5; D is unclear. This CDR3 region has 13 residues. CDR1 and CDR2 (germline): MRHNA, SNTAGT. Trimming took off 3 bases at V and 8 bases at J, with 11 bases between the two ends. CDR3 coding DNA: TGTGCCAGCAGTGAGAGGGAATGGGAGCCCCAGCATTTT. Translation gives CASSEREWEPQHF.

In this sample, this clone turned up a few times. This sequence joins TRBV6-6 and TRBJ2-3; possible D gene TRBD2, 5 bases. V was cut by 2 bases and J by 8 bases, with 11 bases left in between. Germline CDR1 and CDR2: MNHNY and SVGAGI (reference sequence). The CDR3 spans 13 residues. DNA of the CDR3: TGTGCCAGCAGTTACGAGGCCGGAGGTACGCAGTATTTT. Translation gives CASSYEAGGTQYF.

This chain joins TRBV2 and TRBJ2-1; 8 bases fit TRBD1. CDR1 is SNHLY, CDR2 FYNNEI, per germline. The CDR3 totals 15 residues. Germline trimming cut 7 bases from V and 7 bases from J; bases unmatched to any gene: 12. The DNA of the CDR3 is TGTGCCAGCACCTTAGACAGGGGAGTCTGGAATGAGCAGTTCTTC. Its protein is CASTLDRGVWNEQFF. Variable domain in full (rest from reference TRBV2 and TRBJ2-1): EPEVTQTPSHQVTQMGQEVILRCVPISNHLYFYWYRQILGQKVEFLVSFYNNEISEKSEIFDDQFSVERPDGSNFTLKIRSTKLEDSAMYFCASTLDRGVWNEQFFGPGTRLTVL.

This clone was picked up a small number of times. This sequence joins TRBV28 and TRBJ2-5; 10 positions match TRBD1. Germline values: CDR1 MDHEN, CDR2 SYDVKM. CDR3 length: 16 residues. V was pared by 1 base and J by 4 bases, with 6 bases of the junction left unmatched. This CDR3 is CASSLSGTGARETQYF. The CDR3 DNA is TGTGCCAGCAGTTTATCCGGGACAGGGGCACGAGAGACCCAGTACTTC.

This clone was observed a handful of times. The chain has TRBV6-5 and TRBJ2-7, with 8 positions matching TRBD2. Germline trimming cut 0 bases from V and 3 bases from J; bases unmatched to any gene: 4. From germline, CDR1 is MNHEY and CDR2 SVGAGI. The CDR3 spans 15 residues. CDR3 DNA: TGTGCCAGCAGTTACTCGGTAGCGGGGTACTACGAGCAGTACTTC. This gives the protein CASSYSVAGYYEQYF.

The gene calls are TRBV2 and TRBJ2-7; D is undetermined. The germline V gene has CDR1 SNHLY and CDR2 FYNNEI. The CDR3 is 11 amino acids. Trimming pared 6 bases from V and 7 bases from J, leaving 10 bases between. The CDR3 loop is CASSPQKEQYF. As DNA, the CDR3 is TGTGCCAGCAGCCCCCAGAAGGAGCAGTACTTC.

CDR3 loop: CASSIASGTSTDTQYF. The CDR3, as DNA: TGTGCCAGTAGTATAGCAAGCGGGACTAGCACAGATACGCAGTATTTT. The rearrangement links TRBV19 to TRBJ2-3; 7 nucleotides match TRBD2. Germline loops: CDR1 LNHDA, CDR2 SQIVND (reference sequence). V gave up 1 base and J gave up 0 bases; unmatched junction bases: 4. The CDR3 is made up of 16 amino acids.

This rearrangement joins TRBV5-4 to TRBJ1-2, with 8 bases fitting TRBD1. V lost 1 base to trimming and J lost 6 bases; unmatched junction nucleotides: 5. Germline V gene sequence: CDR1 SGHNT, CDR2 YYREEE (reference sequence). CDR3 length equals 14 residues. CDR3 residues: CASSLPQGADGYTF. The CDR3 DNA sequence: TGTGCCAGCAGCTTGCCGCAGGGGGCGGATGGCTACACCTTC.

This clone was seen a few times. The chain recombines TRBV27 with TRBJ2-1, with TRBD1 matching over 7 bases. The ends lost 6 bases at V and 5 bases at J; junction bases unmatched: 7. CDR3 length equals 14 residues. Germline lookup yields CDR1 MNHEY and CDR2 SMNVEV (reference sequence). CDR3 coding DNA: TGTGCCAGCAGGTCAGGGGGATCGAACAATGAGCAGTTCTTC. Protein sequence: CASRSGGSNNEQFF.

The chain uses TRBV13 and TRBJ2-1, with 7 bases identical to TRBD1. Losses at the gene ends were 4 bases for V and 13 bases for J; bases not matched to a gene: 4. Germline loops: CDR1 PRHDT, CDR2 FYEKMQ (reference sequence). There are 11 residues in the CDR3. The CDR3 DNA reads TGTGCCAGCAGCTCAGGACAGGTTCAGTTCTTC. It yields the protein CASSSGQVQFF.

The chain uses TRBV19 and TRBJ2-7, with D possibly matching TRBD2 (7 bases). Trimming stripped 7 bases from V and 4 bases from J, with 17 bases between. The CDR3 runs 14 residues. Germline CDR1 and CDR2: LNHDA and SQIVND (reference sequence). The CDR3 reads CASKSAGAAYEQYF. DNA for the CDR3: TGTGCCAGTAAGTCGGCGGGGGCGGCTTACGAGCAGTACTTC.

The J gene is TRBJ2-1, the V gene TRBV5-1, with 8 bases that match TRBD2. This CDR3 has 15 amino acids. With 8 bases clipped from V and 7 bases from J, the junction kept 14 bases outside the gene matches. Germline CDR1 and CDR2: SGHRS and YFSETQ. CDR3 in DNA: TGCGCCAGTTTCGTAAGCGGGGGCCAGTGGAATGAGCAGTTCTTC. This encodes CASFVSGGQWNEQFF.

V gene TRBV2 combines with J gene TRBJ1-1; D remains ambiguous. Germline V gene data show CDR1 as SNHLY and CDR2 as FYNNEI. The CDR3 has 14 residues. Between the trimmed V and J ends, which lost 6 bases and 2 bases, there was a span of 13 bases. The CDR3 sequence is CASRTAGSNTEAFF. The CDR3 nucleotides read TGTGCCAGCAGGACGGCAGGCTCAAACACTGAAGCTTTCTTT.

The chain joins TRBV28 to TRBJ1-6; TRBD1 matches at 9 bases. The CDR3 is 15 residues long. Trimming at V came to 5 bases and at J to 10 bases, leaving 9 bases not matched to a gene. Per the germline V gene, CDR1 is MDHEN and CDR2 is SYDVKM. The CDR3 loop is CASSIFGDRESPLHF. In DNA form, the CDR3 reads TGTGCCAGCAGTATCTTCGGGGACAGGGAATCACCCCTCCACTTT. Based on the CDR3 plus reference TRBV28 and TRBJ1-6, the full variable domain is DVKVTQSSRYLVKRTGEKVFLECVQDMDHENMFWYRQDPGLGLRLIYFSYDVKMKEKGDIPEGYSVSREKKERFSLILESASTNQTSMYLCASSIFGDRESPLHFGNGTRLTVT.

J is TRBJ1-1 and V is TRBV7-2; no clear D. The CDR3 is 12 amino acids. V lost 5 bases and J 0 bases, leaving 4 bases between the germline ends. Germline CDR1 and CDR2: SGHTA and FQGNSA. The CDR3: CASSLMNTEAFF. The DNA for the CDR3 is TGTGCCAGCAGCCTTATGAACACTGAAGCTTTCTTT.

The CDR3 region is CASSVTGGGGYTF. CDR3 nucleotides: TGTGCCAGCAGTGTTACAGGCGGGGGTGGCTACACCTTC. The chain has TRBV6-1 and TRBJ1-2; D is possibly TRBD1 (5 bases). Germline V lookup: CDR1 MNHNS, CDR2 SASEGT. This CDR3 has 13 residues. Between the trimmed V and J ends, which lost 4 bases and 7 bases, there was a span of 13 bases.